Here is one TCR beta chain with its context. No antigen is known for it. The stimulus was an HIV-1 Gag 15-mer peptide pool, 1 ug/peptide/mL. Sorted nonresponding memory CD4+ T cells were CD40L-negative, CD69-negative, CD45RO-high. CD8+ T cells were removed from PBMCs prior to stimulation. This entry belongs to a study of persistence of HIV-infected CD4 T cells. Study in general: CD4+ T cells responding to CMV or HIV-1 Gag were isolated. General study points: Compared with CD3/CD28-stimulated cells, CMV- and Gag-responding cells showed lower TCRbeta richness. Bulk TCR data could not be restricted to HIV-1-infected CMV-responding cells.

The libraries were made with immunoSEQ version 4 in survey mode. Using immunoSEQ multiplex PCR, the repertoire was profiled, and TCRdb retains in-frame clones only, with some absent. Of just under 65,000 clones in the sample, 70% to 75% were seen once. CDR1 SNHLY and CDR2 FYNNEI come from the germline V gene. Trimming stripped 1 base from V and 4 bases from J, with 15 bases between. The CDR3 sequence is 16 residues long. The input for sequencing was CD4+ T cells sorted from PBMCs after 18-hour stimulation, taken from a patient who received antiretroviral therapy. This chain connects TRBV2 to TRBJ2-3, with D tentatively TRBD1 (8 bases). This receptor was obtained from an adult man with HIV who was CMV-seropositive. The CDR3 DNA sequence: TGTGCCAGCAGTGAAGTAGGACAGGGAGGGGCAGATACGCAGTATTTT. This codes for CASSEVGQGGADTQYF.